These 17 T cell receptor beta chains came from one sample sequenced in a study of shared clonotypes between healthy human individuals. The assay was immunoSEQ multiplex PCR, and TCRdb's table has in-frame clones only and misses some. The table includes roughly 2.2 million clones, approximately 95% detected once. Sequencing was done on a sample of naive CD4+ T cells from PBMCs. Subset noted: CD45RA+ positively selected. The receptors shown here come from a man younger than 35 in good health. Some clones in this sample may be carry-over from other donors' samples.

The chain links TRBV4-3 to TRBJ2-3; weak D call: TRBD2 (5 bases). CDR1 and CDR2 from the germline V gene are LGHNA and YSLEER. The CDR3 runs 15 residues. Trimming left V 1 base short and J 2 bases short, with 10 bases between. The CDR3 sequence: CASSQVGAYTDTQYF. Here the CDR3 DNA reads TGCGCCAGCAGCCAAGTGGGAGCCTACACAGATACGCAGTATTTT.

CDR3 sequence reads: CASGEGAQDEQYF. CDR3 DNA: TGTGCCAGTGGGGAGGGGGCACAGGACGAGCAGTACTTC. The rearrangement links TRBV7-9 to TRBJ2-7; D possibly uses TRBD1 or TRBD2 (7 bases each). Germline V gives CDR1 SEHNR, CDR2 FQNEAQ (reference sequence). The CDR3 is 13 residues long. Between the trimmed V and J ends, which lost 9 bases and 5 bases, there was a span of 17 bases.

The chain recombines TRBV5-1 with TRBJ1-2; maybe TRBD1 (6 bases). Trimming took 0 bases from V and 7 from J, leaving 16 bases between them. Germline V lookup: CDR1 SGHRS, CDR2 YFSETQ. This CDR3 has 15 residues. CDR3 region: CASSLGGPGTGGYTF. CDR3 sequence (DNA): TGCGCCAGCAGCTTGGGGGGGCCAGGGACCGGTGGCTACACCTTC. Combining the CDR3 with reference TRBV5-1 and TRBJ1-2 gives the whole variable domain KAGVTQTPRYLIKTRGQQVTLSCSPISGHRSVSWYQQTPGQGLQFLFEYFSETQRNKGNFPGRFSGRQFSNSRSEMNVSTLELGDSALYLCASSLGGPGTGGYTFGSGTRLTVV.

This chain connects TRBV27 to TRBJ1-1, with TRBD1 identical over 8 bases. Germline V gene lookup returns CDR1 MNHEY and CDR2 SMNVEV (reference sequence). V gave up 4 bases and J gave up 2 bases; unmatched junction bases: 3. CDR3 length: 14 residues. CDR3 in amino acids: CASSSDRDNTEAFF. CDR3 bases: TGTGCCAGCAGTTCGGACAGGGACAACACTGAAGCTTTCTTT.

The J gene is TRBJ2-2, the V gene TRBV6-5; no firm D call. Germline CDR1 MNHEY, CDR2 SVGAGI. The CDR3 runs 13 residues. V was pared by 7 bases and J by 4 bases, with 10 bases between. CDR3 sequence reads: CASTSSSTGELFF. CDR3 coding DNA: TGTGCCAGCACTTCCAGCAGCACCGGGGAGCTGTTTTTT.

The V call is TRBV18, the J call TRBJ2-2, with 11 bases identical to TRBD2. Looked up from germline, CDR1 is KGHSH and CDR2 is LQKENI. CDR3 length: 15 amino acids. With 5 bases clipped from V and 4 bases from J, the junction kept 3 bases outside the gene matches. As DNA, the CDR3 is TGTGCCAGCTCAACCGGACTAGCGGGCACCGGGGAGCTGTTTTTT. Amino acid sequence: CASSTGLAGTGELFF.

The genes are TRBV6-1 and TRBJ2-7; D not resolved. V was shortened by 5 bases and J by 5 bases, with 19 bases between the two germline ends. This CDR3 comprises 15 residues. The germline V gene encodes CDR1 MNHNS and CDR2 SASEGT. This CDR3 reads CASSLRGRHGDEQYF. DNA of the CDR3: TGTGCCAGCAGTCTCCGCGGCCGACATGGGGACGAGCAGTACTTC.

The CDR3 bases are TGTGCCAGCTCTTCGGGACAGGGGCCGAATCAGCCCCAGCATTTT. Translation: CASSSGQGPNQPQHF. J is TRBJ1-5 and V is TRBV5-8, with 10 bases fitting TRBD1. Germline-derived CDR1 and CDR2 are SGHTS and YDEGEE. The trim removed 7 bases at V and 4 bases at J, leaving 8 bases unmatched. The CDR3 is 15 amino acids.

CDR3 in DNA: TGTGCCAGCAGCATAAAAGCGGGGGGAGAGACCCAGTACTTC. This translates into CASSIKAGGETQYF. This rearrangement joins TRBV7-6 to TRBJ2-5; TRBD2 matches at 9 bases. Per the germline V gene, CDR1 is SGHVS and CDR2 is FNYEAQ. The CDR3 spans 14 residues. V lost 5 bases, J lost 4 bases, and 5 bases stayed unmatched.

The CDR3 sequence: CASNPLGVNTGELFF. The CDR3 DNA reads TGTGCCAGCAATCCGCTAGGGGTCAACACCGGGGAGCTGTTTTTT. The chain links TRBV2 to TRBJ2-2; D possibly corresponds to TRBD1 (5 bases). This CDR3 is 15 amino acids long. The ends were cut back, 7 bases at V and 2 bases at J, with 14 bases in the middle. Germline loops: CDR1 SNHLY, CDR2 FYNNEI.

This clone showed up just a few times. V gene TRBV7-6 combines with J gene TRBJ1-1; 7 bases line up with TRBD1. Trimming at V came to 1 base and at J to 8 bases, leaving 7 bases not matched to a gene. The CDR3 contains 14 residues. Germline loops: CDR1 SGHVS, CDR2 FNYEAQ. The CDR3 DNA is TGTGCCAGCAGCTTAGGAAGGACAGGAGGCGAAGCTTTCTTT. Protein: CASSLGRTGGEAFF.

The V gene is TRBV6-5, the J gene TRBJ1-1; 8 nucleotides agree with TRBD1. Germline V gives CDR1 MNHEY, CDR2 SVGAGI. The V segment lost 2 bases and the J segment 4 bases; nucleotides outside the gene matches: 3. The CDR3 contains 14 residues. DNA for the CDR3: TGTGCCAGCAGTTACCGGACAGGGAGCACTGAAGCTTTCTTT. This encodes CASSYRTGSTEAFF.

The chain joins TRBV28 to TRBJ1-5, with D perhaps TRBD1 (5 bases). V was trimmed by 3 bases and J by 7 bases, leaving 13 bases between them. The CDR3 covers 14 residues. Looked up from germline, CDR1 is MDHEN and CDR2 is SYDVKM. The CDR3 DNA reads as TGTGCCAGCAGTTTTTCCCCAGGGAGGCAGCCCCAGCATTTT. Translating it yields CASSFSPGRQPQHF.

This chain uses TRBV5-1 with TRBJ2-7; 8 positions agree with TRBD2. The germline V gene encodes CDR1 SGHRS and CDR2 YFSETQ. CDR3 length: 15 amino acids. The V and J ends lost 1 base and 2 bases, in that order; junction bases with no gene match: 5. CDR3 DNA sequence: TGCGCCAGCAGCTTGTTGACTAGCGCGGCCTACGAGCAGTACTTC. Amino acids: CASSLLTSAAYEQYF. Full variable domain (rest looked up from reference TRBV5-1 and TRBJ2-7): KAGVTQTPRYLIKTRGQQVTLSCSPISGHRSVSWYQQTPGQGLQFLFEYFSETQRNKGNFPGRFSGRQFSNSRSEMNVSTLELGDSALYLCASSLLTSAAYEQYFGPGTRLTVT.

CDR3 residues: CASSLLAQGKETQYF. In DNA form, the CDR3 reads TGTGCCAGCAGTTTATTGGCTCAGGGAAAAGAGACCCAGTACTTC. The chain employs TRBV28 and TRBJ2-5; maybe TRBD1 (5 bases). Germline V lookup: CDR1 MDHEN, CDR2 SYDVKM. There are 15 residues in the CDR3. V shed 1 base and J shed 3 bases, with 12 bases lying between them.

The chain carries TRBV10-3 and TRBJ2-3; 10 bases match TRBD1. From germline, CDR1 is ENHRY and CDR2 SYGVKD. The CDR3 covers 14 residues. The V and J ends lost 8 bases and 2 bases, in that order; junction bases with no gene match: 4. The CDR3 here is CAIAGQGNTDTQYF. In DNA, the CDR3 is TGTGCCATCGCGGGACAGGGGAACACAGATACGCAGTATTTT.

This rearrangement joins TRBV11-3 to TRBJ1-3, with unresolved D. The V gene's germline CDR1 is SGHNT and CDR2 YENEEA. V lost 7 bases to trimming and J lost 0 bases, with 4 bases between them. The CDR3 is 12 residues long. The chain's CDR3 is CASTDSGNTIYF. The CDR3 coding sequence is TGTGCCAGCACGGACTCTGGAAACACCATATATTTT. Together with reference TRBV11-3 and TRBJ1-3, the CDR3 gives the full variable domain: EAGVVQSPRYKIIEKKQPVAFWCNPISGHNTLYWYLQNLGQGPELLIRYENEEAVDDSQLPKDRFSAERLKGVDSTLKIQPAELGDSAVYLCASTDSGNTIYFGEGSWLTVV.